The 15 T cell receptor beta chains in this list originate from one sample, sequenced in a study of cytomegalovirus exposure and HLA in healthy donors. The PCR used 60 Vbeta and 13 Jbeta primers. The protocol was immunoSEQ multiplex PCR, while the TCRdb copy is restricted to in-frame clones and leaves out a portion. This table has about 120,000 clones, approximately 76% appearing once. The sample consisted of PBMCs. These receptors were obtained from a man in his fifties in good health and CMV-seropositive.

Here the CDR3 reads CASSGTGVNYGYTF. The DNA of the CDR3 is TGTGCCAGCAGTGGGACAGGGGTAAACTATGGCTACACCTTC. The J gene is TRBJ1-2, the V gene TRBV2; 9 positions match TRBD1. Germline V gene data show CDR1 as SNHLY and CDR2 as FYNNEI. V was pared by 4 bases and J by 2 bases, with 2 bases of the junction left unmatched. The CDR3 has 14 residues.

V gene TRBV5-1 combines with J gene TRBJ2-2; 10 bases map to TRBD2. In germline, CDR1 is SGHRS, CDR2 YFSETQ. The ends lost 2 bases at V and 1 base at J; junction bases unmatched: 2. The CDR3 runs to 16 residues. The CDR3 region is CASSFRLAGNTGELFF. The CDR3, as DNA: TGCGCCAGCAGCTTCCGACTAGCGGGGAACACCGGGGAGCTGTTTTTT. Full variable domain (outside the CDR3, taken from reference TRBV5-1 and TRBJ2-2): KAGVTQTPRYLIKTRGQQVTLSCSPISGHRSVSWYQQTPGQGLQFLFEYFSETQRNKGNFPGRFSGRQFSNSRSEMNVSTLELGDSALYLCASSFRLAGNTGELFFGEGSRLTVL.

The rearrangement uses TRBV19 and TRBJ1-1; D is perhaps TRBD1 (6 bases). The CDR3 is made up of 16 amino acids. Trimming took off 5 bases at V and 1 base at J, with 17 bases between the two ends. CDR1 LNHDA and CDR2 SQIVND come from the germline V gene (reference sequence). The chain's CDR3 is CASSFVGHPSNTEAFF. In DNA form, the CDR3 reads TGTGCCAGTAGTTTTGTGGGACACCCATCGAACACTGAAGCTTTCTTT.

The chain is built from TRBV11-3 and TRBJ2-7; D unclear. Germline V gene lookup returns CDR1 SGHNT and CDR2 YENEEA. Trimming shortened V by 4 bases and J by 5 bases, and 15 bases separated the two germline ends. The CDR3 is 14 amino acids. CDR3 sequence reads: CASSSKRLGNEQYF. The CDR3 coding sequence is TGTGCCAGCAGCTCTAAACGACTTGGAAACGAGCAGTACTTC.

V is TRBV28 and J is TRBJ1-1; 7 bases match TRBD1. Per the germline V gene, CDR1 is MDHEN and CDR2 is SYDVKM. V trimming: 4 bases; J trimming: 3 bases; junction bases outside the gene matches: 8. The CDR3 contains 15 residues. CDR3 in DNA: TGTGCCAGCAGTTCCTACAGGGGTAGGGACACTGAAGCTTTCTTT. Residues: CASSSYRGRDTEAFF.

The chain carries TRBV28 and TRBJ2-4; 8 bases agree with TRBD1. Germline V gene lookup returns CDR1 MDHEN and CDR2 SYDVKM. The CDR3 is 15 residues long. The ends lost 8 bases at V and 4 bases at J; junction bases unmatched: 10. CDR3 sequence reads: CASRMKTGVKNIQYF. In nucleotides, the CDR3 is TGTGCCAGCCGGATGAAGACAGGGGTGAAAAACATTCAGTACTTC. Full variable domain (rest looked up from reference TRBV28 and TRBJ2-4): DVKVTQSSRYLVKRTGEKVFLECVQDMDHENMFWYRQDPGLGLRLIYFSYDVKMKEKGDIPEGYSVSREKKERFSLILESASTNQTSMYLCASRMKTGVKNIQYFGAGTRLSVL.

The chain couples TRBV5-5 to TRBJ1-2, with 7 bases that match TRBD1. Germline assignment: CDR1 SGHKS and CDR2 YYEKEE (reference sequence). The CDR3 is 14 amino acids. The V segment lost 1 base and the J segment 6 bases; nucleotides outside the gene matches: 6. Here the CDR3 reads CASSLLGGSHGYTF. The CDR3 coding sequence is TGTGCCAGCAGCTTGTTAGGGGGCTCTCATGGCTACACCTTC.

DNA of the CDR3: TGTGCCAGCAGCCAAGATCCAACCAGGGGGAAACTGTTTTTT. Its translation is CASSQDPTRGKLFF. The chain is built from TRBV14 and TRBJ1-4; the match to TRBD1 covers 7 bases. Germline lookup yields CDR1 SGHDN and CDR2 FVKESK. This CDR3 comprises 14 residues. Losses at the gene ends were 0 bases for V and 11 bases for J; bases not matched to a gene: 6.

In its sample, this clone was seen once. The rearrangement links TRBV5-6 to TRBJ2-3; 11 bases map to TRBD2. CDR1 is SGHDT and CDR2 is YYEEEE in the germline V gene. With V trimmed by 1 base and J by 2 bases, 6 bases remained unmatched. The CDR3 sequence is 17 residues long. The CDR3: CASSLPGLAVYTDTQYF. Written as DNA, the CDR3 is TGTGCCAGCAGCTTGCCGGGACTAGCGGTCTACACAGATACGCAGTATTTT. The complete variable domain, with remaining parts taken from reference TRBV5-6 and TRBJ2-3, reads DAGVTQSPTHLIKTRGQQVTLRCSPKSGHDTVSWYQQALGQGPQFIFQYYEEEERQRGNFPDRFSGHQFPNYSSELNVNALLLGDSALYLCASSLPGLAVYTDTQYFGPGTRLTVL.

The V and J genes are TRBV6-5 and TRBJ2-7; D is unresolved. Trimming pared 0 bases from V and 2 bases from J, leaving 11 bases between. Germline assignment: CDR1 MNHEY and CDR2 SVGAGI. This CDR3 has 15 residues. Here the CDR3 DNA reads TGTGCCAGCAGTTACTCGATTGACACGACCTACGAGCAGTACTTC. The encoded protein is CASSYSIDTTYEQYF.

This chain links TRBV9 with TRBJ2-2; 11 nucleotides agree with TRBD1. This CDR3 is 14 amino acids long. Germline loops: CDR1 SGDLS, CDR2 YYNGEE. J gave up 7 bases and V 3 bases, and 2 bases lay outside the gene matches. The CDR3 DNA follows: TGTGCCAGCAGCGGGGGACAGGGGGACGGGGAGCTGTTTTTT. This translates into CASSGGQGDGELFF.

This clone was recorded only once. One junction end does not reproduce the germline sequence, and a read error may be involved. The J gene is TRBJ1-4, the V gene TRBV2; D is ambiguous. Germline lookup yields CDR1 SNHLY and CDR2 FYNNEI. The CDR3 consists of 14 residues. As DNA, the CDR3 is TGTACCAGCAGTGAAGGTCAGGCTAATGAAAAACTGTTTTTT. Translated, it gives CTSSEGQANEKLFF.

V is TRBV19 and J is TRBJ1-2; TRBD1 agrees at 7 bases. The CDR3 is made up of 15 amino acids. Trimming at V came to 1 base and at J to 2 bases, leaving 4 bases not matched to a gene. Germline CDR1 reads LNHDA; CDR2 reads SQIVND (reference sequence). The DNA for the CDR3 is TGTGCCAGTAGTATAGGGCAGGGGGGAAACTATGGCTACACCTTC. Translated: CASSIGQGGNYGYTF. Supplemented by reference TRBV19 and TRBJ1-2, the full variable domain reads DGGITQSPKYLFRKEGQNVTLSCEQNLNHDAMYWYRQDPGQGLRLIYYSQIVNDFQKGDIAEGYSVSREKKESFPLTVTSAQKNPTAFYLCASSIGQGGNYGYTFGSGTRLTVV.

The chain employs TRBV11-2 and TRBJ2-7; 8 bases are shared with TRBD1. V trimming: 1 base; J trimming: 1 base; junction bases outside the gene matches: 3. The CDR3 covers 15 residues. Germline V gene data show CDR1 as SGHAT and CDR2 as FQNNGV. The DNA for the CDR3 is TGTGCCAGCAGCTTAGGGGACAGGTCATCCTACGAGCAGTACTTC. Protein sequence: CASSLGDRSSYEQYF.

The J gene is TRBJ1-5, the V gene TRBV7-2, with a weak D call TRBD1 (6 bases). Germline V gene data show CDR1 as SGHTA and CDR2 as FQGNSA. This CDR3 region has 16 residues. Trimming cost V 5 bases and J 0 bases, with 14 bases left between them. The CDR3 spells CASSPLGAFSNQPQHF. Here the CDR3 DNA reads TGTGCCAGCAGCCCCCTGGGGGCTTTTAGCAATCAGCCCCAGCATTTT.